The 9 T cell receptor beta chains below were found in one sample sequenced in a study of T cells in women clearing cervical HPV infection. Assay: immunoSEQ multiplex PCR; the TCRdb copy retains only in-frame clones and omits some. The sample features 45,000 to 50,000 clones, with under 40% in its top ten. The sequencing input was blood buffy coat. Every receptor here comes from a woman aged 18 to 75 with a cervical HPV16 infection that either progressed to CIN3+ or cleared (not recorded which).

About this clone itself: Sequencing ends 3 residues short of the CDR3 end; the germline J gene provides the rest. The chain joins TRBV6-2 or TRBV6-3 to TRBJ1-1; no reliable D call. Per germline, CDR1 MNHEY and CDR2 SVGEGT. V dropped 5 bases and J dropped 1 base, with 5 bases sitting between them. This CDR3 comprises 12 residues. CDR3 amino acids: CASSRWNTEAFF. CDR3 bases read: TGTGCCAGCAGTCGGTGGAACACTGAA.

Worth noting for this clone: The sequence runs out 3 residues before the end of the CDR3; the remainder is reconstructed from the germline J gene. J is TRBJ2-5 and V is TRBV27; D perhaps matches TRBD1 (5 bases). CDR1 is MNHEY, CDR2 SMNVEV, per germline (reference sequence). V was trimmed by 5 bases and J by 5 bases, leaving 18 bases between them. This CDR3 spans 15 amino acids. CDR3 DNA, as far as it was read: TGTGCCAGCAGTAGGGCGGCAGGGTGGATGGAGACC. It is translated as CASSRAAGWMET. The entire CDR3 protein reads CASSRAAGWMETQYF.

Worth noting for this clone: Read coverage stops 3 residues before the CDR3 terminus; the germline J gene supplies the remainder. V usage is TRBV5-4 and J usage is TRBJ2-3, with TRBD2 matching over 8 bases. Germline values: CDR1 SGHNT, CDR2 YYREEE (reference sequence). V gave up 1 base and J gave up 2 bases; unmatched junction bases: 6. The CDR3 has 16 amino acids. CDR3 region: CASSLWLAGSTDTQYF. The CDR3 DNA, read in part, is TGTGCCAGCAGCTTGTGGTTAGCGGGGTCCACAGATACG.

Details on this clone: Sequencing ends 3 residues short of the CDR3 end; the germline J gene provides the rest. This chain links TRBV30 with TRBJ1-5; the match to TRBD1 covers 9 bases. CDR1 GTSNPN and CDR2 SVGIG come from the germline V gene (reference sequence). The CDR3 totals 17 residues. Trimming removed 1 base from V and 2 bases from J; junction bases left unmatched: 9. CDR3 DNA (partial): TGTGCCTGGAGTGGGGGACAGGGATGGAACGGCAATCAGCCC. Translated, it gives CAWSGGQGWNGNQP. The CDR3 in its entirety is CAWSGGQGWNGNQPQHF.

Note on this clone: The observed sequence ends 3 residues before the CDR3 terminus, with the missing tail filled in from the germline J gene. The chain is built from TRBV19 and TRBJ2-7, with 7 nucleotides matching TRBD1. Trimming at V came to 5 bases and at J to 2 bases, leaving 6 bases not matched to a gene. The CDR3 contains 14 residues. CDR1 and CDR2 from the germline V gene are LNHDA and SQIVND (reference sequence). The CDR3 sequence is CASSDRDSPYEQYF. The DNA read from the CDR3 is TGTGCCAGTAGTGACCGGGACAGTCCCTACGAG.

Details on this clone: Read data end 3 residues before the CDR3 end; the end is taken from the germline J gene. V and J are TRBV29-1 and TRBJ2-2; D unclear. From germline, CDR1 is SQVTM and CDR2 ANQGSEA. V lost 5 bases to trimming and J lost 1 base, with 8 bases between them. There are 13 residues in the CDR3. The CDR3: CSVSPGNTGELFF. The sequenced CDR3 bases are TGCAGCGTTAGTCCAGGGAACACCGGGGAG.

On this clone: The read terminates 3 residues ahead of where the CDR3 ends, so the germline J gene completes it. The genes are TRBV20-1 and TRBJ2-3, with D possibly TRBD2 on 6 matching bases. This CDR3 region has 13 residues. Germline assignment: CDR1 DFQATT and CDR2 SNEGSKA (reference sequence). V lost 1 base, J lost 6 bases, and 11 bases lay in between. CDR3 bases read: TGCAGTGCTAGAGGGACTATCCTGGATACG. Translating it yields CSARGTILDT. The whole CDR3 is CSARGTILDTQYF.

About this clone: The read finishes 3 residues shy of the CDR3 end, and the germline J gene is used to complete it. The V call is TRBV30, the J call TRBJ1-5; 10 bases line up with TRBD1. Trimming at V came to 4 bases and at J to 1 base, leaving 4 bases not matched to a gene. The V gene's germline CDR1 is GTSNPN and CDR2 SVGIG (reference sequence). This CDR3 has 15 residues. CDR3 in amino acids: CAWTPGQGSNQPQHF. The CDR3 DNA, read in part, is TGTGCCTGGACGCCGGGACAGGGGAGCAATCAGCCC.

Turning to this clone: The read ends 3 residues before the CDR3 terminus; that terminus is restored from the germline J gene. J is TRBJ2-2 and V is TRBV7-9, with a possible D match to TRBD1 (5 bases). CDR3 length: 14 amino acids. In germline, CDR1 is SEHNR, CDR2 FQNEAQ (reference sequence). Trimming stripped 2 bases from V and 7 bases from J, with 11 bases between. The DNA read from the CDR3 is TGTGCCAGCAGCTTACAGGGAACCATCGGGGAG. Translation gives CASSLQGTIGE. In full, the CDR3 is CASSLQGTIGELFF.